Below are 23 T cell receptor beta chains sequenced from a single sample in a study of blood T cell dynamics during melanoma immunotherapy. Using immunoSEQ multiplex PCR, the repertoire was profiled, and TCRdb retains in-frame clones only, with some absent. Among around 10,000 clones listed, 75% to 90% were seen once. This sample's time point: week 3, after first cycle of checkpoint inhibitor. Specimen: blood, collected from a patient treated with checkpoint blockade. The receptors here all came from a human donor with melanoma.

The chain carries TRBV19 and TRBJ1-5; D not certain. V lost 5 bases and J lost 3, with 11 bases in between. The germline V gene encodes CDR1 LNHDA and CDR2 SQIVND (reference sequence). The CDR3 has 14 residues. The CDR3 loop reads CASSRARINQPQHF. In DNA form, the CDR3 reads TGTGCCAGTAGTCGGGCCAGAATCAATCAGCCCCAGCATTTT.

Regarding this clone: Mismatch with germline at one junction end may stem from a read error. Within the sample, other DNA sequences also encode this same CDR3. This sequence joins TRBV7-6 and TRBJ1-4; D remains unclear. The germline V gene encodes CDR1 SGHVS and CDR2 FNYEAQ. This CDR3 region has 17 residues. The CDR3 is CASSLAVWRSTNEKLFF. CDR3 in DNA: TGTGCTAGCAGCTTAGCGGTATGGCGATCGACTAATGAAAAACTGTTTTTT.

V gene TRBV27 combines with J gene TRBJ2-5; 7 bases align to TRBD1. With the DNA end fitting TRBJ2-7 better, the J assignment may be wrong. This CDR3 region has 13 residues. In germline, CDR1 is MNHEY, CDR2 SMNVEV (reference sequence). The CDR3 DNA reads TGTGCCAGACAGGGGATTTGGCTCTACGAGCAGTACTTC. It is translated as CARQGIWLYEQYF.

This clone was counted only a few times. This chain joins TRBV7-2 and TRBJ1-1, with D perhaps TRBD1 (5 bases). CDR3 length: 15 residues. Germline V lookup: CDR1 SGHTA, CDR2 FQGNSA. V was cut by 2 bases and J by 4 bases, with 14 bases left in between. The CDR3 here is CASSLSGRGGTEAFF. CDR3 DNA: TGTGCCAGCAGCTTATCGGGCCGTGGGGGCACTGAAGCTTTCTTT.

The genes are TRBV4-3 and TRBJ2-3; perhaps TRBD2 as D (5 bases). The CDR3 consists of 13 residues. Germline values: CDR1 LGHNA, CDR2 YSLEER. Trimming left V 1 base short and J 6 bases short, with 8 bases between. The CDR3 is CASSQGGIDTQYF. CDR3 coding DNA: TGCGCCAGCAGCCAAGGAGGGATTGATACGCAGTATTTT.

This clone has just one count. The chain recombines TRBV11-2 with TRBJ1-2; D is undetermined. The V end lost 0 bases, the J end lost 8 bases, and 7 bases lay between the germline ends. From germline, CDR1 is SGHAT and CDR2 FQNNGV. This CDR3 has 12 amino acids. DNA for the CDR3: TGTGCCAGCAGCTTAGATCAGGAGGGCTACACCTTC. Encoded protein: CASSLDQEGYTF.

Judged by abundance, this clone is medium-sized (0.01 to 0.1%). V usage is TRBV5-4 and J usage is TRBJ1-1, with no clear D. Deletions cut 0 bases from V and 3 bases from J, with 9 bases between. This CDR3 region has 14 residues. The germline CDR1 and CDR2 sequences are SGHNT and YYREEE (reference sequence). CDR3 loop: CASSLEVLDTEAFF. The CDR3 DNA follows: TGTGCCAGCAGCTTGGAAGTGTTGGACACTGAAGCTTTCTTT.

The chain links TRBV4-1 to TRBJ2-1; 7 nucleotides agree with TRBD1. CDR3 length: 17 amino acids. Per the germline V gene, CDR1 is MGHRA and CDR2 is YSYEKL. Trimming at V came to 3 bases and at J to 4 bases, leaving 12 bases not matched to a gene. CDR3 in amino acids: CASSQSPDRQGYNEQFF. CDR3 nucleotides: TGCGCCAGCAGCCAGTCTCCGGACAGGCAGGGGTACAATGAGCAGTTCTTC.

V is TRBV28 and J is TRBJ1-5; D is undetermined. This CDR3 is built from 16 residues. Germline CDR1 is MDHEN and CDR2 is SYDVKM. V was clipped by 5 bases and J by 2 bases, with 16 bases between them. The CDR3 here is CASSVSSFLGNQPQHF. In nucleotides, the CDR3 is TGTGCCAGCAGTGTCTCCAGTTTCCTCGGCAATCAGCCCCAGCATTTT.

The chain combines TRBV11-3 with TRBJ2-6; D tentatively fits TRBD1 or TRBD2 (5 bases each). This CDR3 has 17 residues. The V gene lost 5 bases and the J gene lost 2 bases, with 16 bases spanning the gap. CDR1 and CDR2 from the germline V gene are SGHNT and YENEEA. CDR3: CASSPGAGQAGANVLTF. The DNA of the CDR3 is TGTGCCAGCAGCCCCGGGGCAGGGCAAGCTGGGGCCAACGTCCTGACTTTC.

The chain has TRBV6-5 and TRBJ1-2; possible D gene TRBD1, 5 bases. Trimming removed 9 bases at V and 6 bases at J, with 17 bases between. This CDR3 is 13 amino acids long. Germline loops: CDR1 MNHEY, CDR2 SVGAGI. The CDR3 DNA reads TGTGCCAGTAAAAAAGGGGCAATGGATGGCTACACCTTC. Translation: CASKKGAMDGYTF.

The chain employs TRBV19 and TRBJ2-6, with TRBD1 matching 7 bases. Germline assignment: CDR1 LNHDA and CDR2 SQIVND (reference sequence). With 7 bases clipped from V and 2 bases from J, the junction kept 11 bases outside the gene matches. The CDR3 extends over 17 amino acids. CDR3 in amino acids: CASKPGQQFTGANVLTF. The CDR3 DNA reads as TGTGCCAGTAAACCGGGACAGCAGTTTACTGGGGCCAACGTCCTGACTTTC.

The chain is built from TRBV7-9 and TRBJ1-3, with D unresolved. Trimming left V 5 bases short and J 0 bases short, with 17 bases between. The CDR3 sequence is 17 residues long. Germline CDR1 SEHNR, CDR2 FQNEAQ (reference sequence). Here the CDR3 DNA reads TGTGCCAGCAGCCGCCCTCCCCAGCTGTACTCTGGAAACACCATATATTTT. Its translation is CASSRPPQLYSGNTIYF.

The chain combines TRBV18 with TRBJ1-6; 8 bases fit TRBD1. Germline assignment: CDR1 KGHSH and CDR2 LQKENI. Trimming at V came to 2 bases and at J to 9 bases, leaving 6 bases not matched to a gene. This CDR3 is built from 15 residues. Written as DNA, the CDR3 is TGTGCCAGCTCACCAGTGGGGACAGGCGCTTCACCCCTCCACTTT. Protein sequence: CASSPVGTGASPLHF. Looking up the rest from reference TRBV18 and TRBJ1-6 gives the full variable domain: NAGVMQNPRHLVRRRGQEARLRCSPMKGHSHVYWYRQLPEEGLKFMVYLQKENIIDESGMPKERFSAEFPKEGPSILRIQQVVRGDSAAYFCASSPVGTGASPLHFGNGTRLTVT.

This clone has just a few counts. This chain links TRBV14 with TRBJ1-1; unclear D gene. Germline V gives CDR1 SGHDN, CDR2 FVKESK. V was clipped by 0 bases and J by 6 bases, with 8 bases between them. The CDR3 is 13 amino acids. The CDR3 region is CASSQEGDAEAFF. CDR3 sequence (DNA): TGTGCCAGCAGCCAAGAGGGTGACGCTGAAGCTTTCTTT.

This chain links TRBV7-2 with TRBJ1-5, with D possibly TRBD1 on 5 matching bases. Germline V lookup: CDR1 SGHTA, CDR2 FQGNSA. The ends were cut back, 4 bases at V and 9 bases at J, with 13 bases in the middle. This CDR3 is built from 13 residues. CDR3 DNA sequence: TGTGCCAGCAGCTCTACTTCTCAGGGGCCCCAGCATTTT. Protein product: CASSSTSQGPQHF.

This clone was seen a few times. The rearrangement links TRBV29-1 to TRBJ1-5; a weak D match, TRBD1 (6 bases). The CDR3 sequence is 13 residues long. Germline CDR1 SQVTM, CDR2 ANQGSEA. Trimming cost V 2 bases and J 7 bases, with 12 bases left between them. The CDR3 DNA is TGCAGCGTTGAACAGGGGTCTGGGCAGCCCCAGCATTTT. It is translated as CSVEQGSGQPQHF.

The chain uses TRBV11-3 and TRBJ2-1; TRBD2 matches at 10 bases. Germline assignment: CDR1 SGHNT and CDR2 YENEEA. After removal of 5 bases from V and 5 bases from J, the junction contained 9 bases not matched to a gene. The CDR3 contains 16 residues. The CDR3, as DNA: TGTGCCAGCAGCCCCGGGGGTAGCGGGGGGAACAATGAGCAGTTCTTC. This codes for CASSPGGSGGNNEQFF.

V and J are TRBV28 and TRBJ1-5, with unresolved D. Per germline, CDR1 MDHEN and CDR2 SYDVKM. The CDR3 loop spans 14 amino acids. Trimming took 6 bases from V and 6 from J, leaving 15 bases between them. Written as DNA, the CDR3 is TGTGCCAGCAGCCCTCCGGGCAGTATTCAGCCCCAGCATTTT. Its translation: CASSPPGSIQPQHF.

This chain links TRBV5-1 with TRBJ1-6; D gene unclear. There are 14 residues in the CDR3. The V and J ends lost 2 bases and 8 bases respectively, with 11 bases between them. CDR1 is SGHRS, CDR2 YFSETQ, per germline. The CDR3 nucleotides are TGCGCCAGCAGCTTCTTACAAGAGGATTCACCCCTCCACTTT. This translates into CASSFLQEDSPLHF.

This sequence joins TRBV6-1 and TRBJ1-2; TRBD1 aligns across 7 bases. The J segment lost 6 bases and the V segment lost 6 bases, leaving 10 bases of the junction unmatched. There are 14 residues in the CDR3. Germline V gene sequence: CDR1 MNHNS, CDR2 SASEGT. CDR3 sequence (DNA): TGTGCCAGCAGCACTTCCCTAGGGGGCGATGGCTACACCTTC. It encodes CASSTSLGGDGYTF.

The V gene is TRBV5-3, the J gene TRBJ1-2; TRBD1 matches at 7 bases. TRBV5-3 is an ORF, and what it does is uncertain. CDR3 length: 14 residues. Germline trimming cut 8 bases from V and 6 bases from J; bases unmatched to any gene: 13. The DNA of the CDR3 is TGTGCCAGCAGCACTTCCCTAGGGGGCGATGGCTACACCTTC. Amino acids: CASSTSLGGDGYTF.

The CDR3, as DNA: TGTGCCAGCAGCCCCCGACTAGCGGGGGGCACAGATACGCAGTATTTT. Its translation: CASSPRLAGGTDTQYF. The chain couples TRBV7-6 to TRBJ2-3; TRBD2 aligns across 12 bases. V lost 5 bases and J lost 1; bases outside the gene matches: 4. In germline, CDR1 is SGHVS, CDR2 FNYEAQ. There are 16 residues in the CDR3.